The 15 T cell receptor beta chains below come from one sample, sequenced in a study of molecular identifiers for immune sequencing clone quantification (dated 2018 in TCRdb). The library was generated by PCR. Reads for this sample came from an Illumina HiSeq 4000. TCRdb itself trimmed the public reads at Q25 with fastp, ran MiXCR and retained productive beta chains. Rows with one shared CDR3 protein collapse into an entry with the most common genes and DNA. Here the sample has tens of thousands of distinct CDR3 sequences; 15% to 20% occur a single time. Of the sample, approximately 1.5% is held by the ten largest clones. The sequenced sample consisted of naive CD8+ T cells from blood, with Jurkat cell RNA spiked in. The intended sense of this specimen's cell subset or site label: FACS-sorted CD8+CD4-CCR7+CD45RA+ naive T cells. All receptors derive from a human donor in good health. Some libraries in this study had Jurkat cell RNA spiked in.

Many counts were recorded for this clonotype. V usage is TRBV29-1 and J usage is TRBJ2-2, with no clear D. This CDR3 has 12 residues. Trimming stripped 5 bases from V and 2 bases from J, with 6 bases between. Germline V CDR1 and CDR2: SQVTM, ANQGSEA. The chain's CDR3 is CSVIINTGELFF. The CDR3 DNA sequence: TGCAGCGTTATCATCAACACCGGGGAGCTGTTTTTT.

The table lists this clonotype with many counts. This chain joins TRBV27 and TRBJ2-3, with TRBD1 matching 9 bases. This CDR3 has 17 residues. From germline, CDR1 is MNHEY and CDR2 SMNVEV (reference sequence). With V trimmed by 2 bases and J by 4 bases, 10 bases remained unmatched. The CDR3 region has the DNA TGTGCCAGCAGTTTAATACTCCCGGGACAGGGCCCAGATACGCAGTATTTT. Translating it yields CASSLILPGQGPDTQYF.

This clonotype showed up many times. The chain links TRBV14 to TRBJ2-3; D tentatively fits TRBD1 or TRBD2 (5 bases each). Germline V lookup: CDR1 SGHDN, CDR2 FVKESK. Trimming shortened V by 0 bases and J by 6 bases, and 13 bases separated the two germline ends. The CDR3 loop spans 15 amino acids. The DNA for the CDR3 is TGTGCCAGCAGCCAAGATGGGACCCCGTGGGATACGCAGTATTTT. Its protein product is CASSQDGTPWDTQYF.

A few counts support this clonotype. V gene TRBV7-2 combines with J gene TRBJ1-2; D is unclear. The CDR3 runs 12 residues. Trimming removed 4 bases from V and 4 bases from J, with 7 bases in between. Germline V gene lookup returns CDR1 SGHTA and CDR2 FQGNSA. DNA for the CDR3: TGTGCCAGCAGCTCAGGTTTCTATGGCTACACCTTC. It specifies CASSSGFYGYTF.

This clonotype was observed many times. The chain carries TRBV29-1 and TRBJ2-7, with 7 bases fitting TRBD1. V dropped 8 bases and J dropped 7; count of bases not matched to a gene: 8. Germline CDR1 reads SQVTM; CDR2 reads ANQGSEA. This CDR3 is 11 amino acids long. CDR3 nucleotide sequence: TGCAGCACCCGGACAGGCCCAGAGCAGTACTTC. It codes for CSTRTGPEQYF.

The table lists this clonotype with many counts. The chain links TRBV10-2 to TRBJ1-6, with D uncertain. V was clipped by 0 bases and J by 10 bases, with 7 bases between them. Per germline, CDR1 WSHSY and CDR2 SAAADI. This CDR3 is 13 amino acids long. CDR3 bases: TGCGCCAGCAGTGAGTCTTTGGGGTCACCCCTCCACTTT. This codes for CASSESLGSPLHF.

As regards this clonotype: Possible read error: a much larger clone is one base away. This sequence joins TRBV25-1 and TRBJ2-7, with D uncertain. The CDR3 sequence is 10 residues long. V shed 8 bases and J shed 10 bases, with 12 bases lying between them. Per the germline V gene, CDR1 is MGHDK and CDR2 is SYGVNS. The CDR3 region is CASGEPAQYF. The CDR3 region has the DNA TGTGCCAGCGGAGAGCCCGCTCAGTACTTC.

As concerns this clonotype: A much larger clone sits a single nucleotide away, making a read error possible. This rearrangement joins TRBV7-2 to TRBJ2-7; D not certain. From germline, CDR1 is SGHTA and CDR2 FQGNSA. This CDR3 is built from 16 residues. DNA for the CDR3: TGTGCCGGCAGCTTATCTGTTTCGGGCCGACGAAAAGAGCAGTACTTC. Translating it yields CAGSLSVSGRRKEQYF.

A word on this clonotype: A much more abundant neighbour one base away suggests this may be a read error. V usage is TRBV24-1 and J usage is TRBJ1-5; D may be TRBD1 (5 bases). Trimming removed 3 bases from V and 6 bases from J, with 8 bases in between. There are 13 residues in the CDR3. CDR1 is KGHDR and CDR2 is SFDVKD in the germline V gene. This CDR3 reads CATSDQGSQPQHF. In nucleotides, the CDR3 is TGTGCCACCAGTGATCAGGGCAGTCAGCCCCAGCATTTT.

This clonotype was counted many times. This chain uses TRBV11-2 with TRBJ2-4; tentatively, D is TRBD2 (6 bases). There are 17 residues in the CDR3. From germline, CDR1 is SGHAT and CDR2 FQNNGV. V lost 4 bases, J lost 0 bases, and 16 bases lay in between. Written as DNA, the CDR3 is TGTGCCAGCAGCTGGGACTGGGGAGGACTAGCCAAAAACATTCAGTACTTC. It codes for CASSWDWGGLAKNIQYF.

The chain combines TRBV3-1 with TRBJ1-2; TRBD1 might be the D (5 bases). V gave up 0 bases and J gave up 4 bases, with 15 bases separating them. This CDR3 contains 16 residues. CDR1 is LGHDT, CDR2 YNNKEL, per germline (reference sequence). CDR3 residues: CASSQEGEAGTYGYTF. The CDR3 DNA reads TGTGCCAGCAGCCAAGAGGGGGAGGCAGGGACCTATGGCTACACCTTC.

This clonotype has a count of ten or more. This sequence joins TRBV29-1 and TRBJ2-2; TRBD2 is a possible D gene (5 bases). CDR1 and CDR2 (germline): SQVTM, ANQGSEA. This CDR3 is built from 14 residues. V lost 5 bases and J 7 bases, leaving 17 bases between the germline ends. The CDR3 here is CSVQPLGAIGELFF. CDR3 coding DNA: TGCAGCGTTCAACCATTGGGAGCAATCGGGGAGCTGTTTTTT.

In its sample, this clonotype was seen many times. The chain combines TRBV7-9 with TRBJ2-2, with 13 bases matching TRBD2. CDR1 and CDR2 (germline): SEHNR, FQNEAQ (reference sequence). The CDR3 consists of 17 residues. Losses at the gene ends were 5 bases for V and 1 base for J; bases not matched to a gene: 4. In DNA form, the CDR3 reads TGTGCCAGCAGCACAACTAGCGGGAGGGAGAACACCGGGGAGCTGTTTTTT. It encodes CASSTTSGRENTGELFF. The complete variable domain, with remaining parts taken from reference TRBV7-9 and TRBJ2-2, reads DTGVSQNPRHKITKRGQNVTFRCDPISEHNRLYWYRQTLGQGPEFLTYFQNEAQLEKSRLLSDRFSAERPKGSFSTLEIQRTEQGDSAMYLCASSTTSGRENTGELFFGEGSRLTVL.

This clonotype was seen ten or more times. This chain uses TRBV27 with TRBJ2-6; D gene ambiguous. The CDR3 is made up of 12 amino acids. The germline V gene has CDR1 MNHEY and CDR2 SMNVEV (reference sequence). Trimming removed 4 bases from V and 2 bases from J, with 0 bases in between. The CDR3 DNA sequence: TGTGCCAGCAGTTCTGGGGCCAACGTCCTGACTTTC. Encoded protein: CASSSGANVLTF. Full variable domain (rest looked up from reference TRBV27 and TRBJ2-6): EAQVTQNPRYLITVTGKKLTVTCSQNMNHEYMSWYRQDPGLGLRQIYYSMNVEVTDKGDVPEGYKVSRKEKRNFPLILESPSPNQTSLYFCASSSGANVLTFGAGSRLTVL.

This clonotype was counted between two and nine times. Given the absence of the conserved phenylalanine or tryptophan at the CDR3 end, a read error is likely. The chain recombines TRBV29-1 with TRBJ2-1, with a possible D match to TRBD2 (6 bases). Germline CDR1 is SQVTM and CDR2 is ANQGSEA. Trimming removed 2 bases at V and 3 bases at J, with 14 bases between. The CDR3 contains 15 residues. The CDR3 here is CSVEPTSLGYNEQFS. The CDR3, as DNA: TGCAGCGTTGAACCGACTAGTCTGGGCTACAATGAGCAGTTCTCC.